The rows below give T cell receptor beta chains drawn from one sample of a study of CD8+ T cells in alopecia areata. Only in-frame clones appear in the TCRdb table, and some are missing; sequencing was by immunoSEQ multiplex PCR. The sample includes 7,000 to 9,500 clones, around 50% of them seen just once. This specimen was skin, taken at week 0. The receptors derive from a human donor with alopecia areata. The CDR3 runs from the conserved cysteine through the conserved F or W. A D gene is named only where the DNA matches it firmly. Size is stated for part of the rows, as once, few or many counts, or as a class when the clone is expanded.

J	V	D	size	CDR3	DNA
TRBJ2-2	TRBV5-6	NA	medium-sized	CASSPSMNTGELFF	TGTGCCAGCAGCCCGTCCATGAACACCGGGGAGCTGTTTTTT
TRBJ2-2	TRBV6-6	NA	few	CASSPAGEGTGELFF	TGTGCCAGCAGTCCCGCCGGCGAGGGCACCGGGGAGCTGTTTTTT
TRBJ2-2	TRBV28	TRBD2	NA	CASRYSGTGTGELFF	TGTGCCAGCAGATATAGCGGGACGGGGACCGGGGAGCTGTTTTTT
TRBJ2-1	TRBV4-1	NA	NA	CASSQLLGDNEQFF	TGCGCCAGCAGCCAGCTACTAGGGGACAATGAGCAGTTCTTC
TRBJ1-1	TRBV19	TRBD1	NA	CASSTRQGTHTEAFF	TGTGCCAGTAGTACCAGACAGGGGACGCACACTGAAGCTTTCTTT
TRBJ1-2	TRBV6-1	TRBD1	NA	CATSPPTGYFYGYTF	TGTGCCACCAGCCCCCCGACAGGGTACTTTTATGGCTACACCTTC
TRBJ2-7	TRBV28	NA	NA	CASSLPLKVREQYF	TGTGCCAGCAGTTTGCCCCTGAAGGTCCGGGAGCAGTACTTC
TRBJ2-7	TRBV6-1	TRBD2	NA	CASSESGGGSYEQYF	TGTGCCAGCAGTGAATCGGGAGGAGGGTCCTACGAGCAGTACTTC
TRBJ2-5	TRBV14	NA	NA	CASSQGGSFQETQYF	TGTGCCAGCAGCCAAGGGGGGTCCTTTCAAGAGACCCAGTACTTC
TRBJ1-5	TRBV2	TRBD1	NA	CASRLDRGRNQPQHF	TGTGCCAGCCGTCTCGACAGGGGACGCAATCAGCCCCAGCATTTT
TRBJ2-3	TRBV30	TRBD1	few	CAWSGGTGADTQYF	TGTGCCTGGAGTGGGGGGACAGGTGCAGATACGCAGTATTTT
TRBJ1-2	TRBV18	TRBD1	NA	CASSPVTGLNYGYTF	TGTGCCAGCTCACCAGTGACAGGGCTGAACTATGGCTACACCTTC
TRBJ2-3	TRBV7-9	NA	NA	CASSLDTGPTDTQYF	TGTGCCAGCAGCTTAGATACAGGGCCCACAGATACGCAGTATTTT
TRBJ2-7	TRBV10-3	NA	NA	CAIQQNTYEQYF	TGTGCCATCCAACAGAATACCTACGAGCAGTACTTC
TRBJ2-7	TRBV5-4	TRBD2	few	CASSSRLAGGTHEQYF	TGTGCCAGCAGCTCCCGACTAGCGGGAGGGACCCACGAGCAGTACTTC
TRBJ2-5	TRBV29-1	NA	NA	CSAPVHLTQETQYF	TGCAGCGCCCCGGTACACCTTACCCAAGAGACCCAGTACTTC
TRBJ2-5	TRBV14	TRBD2	medium-sized	CASSQERTSGSRKTQYF	TGTGCCAGCAGCCAAGAGAGGACTAGCGGGAGTAGGAAGACCCAGTACTTC
TRBJ2-2	TRBV28	TRBD2	medium-sized	CASTELAGVPPGELFF	TGTGCCAGCACAGAACTAGCGGGAGTTCCCCCCGGGGAGCTGTTTTTT
TRBJ1-2	TRBV5-1	NA	NA	CASSYDSNRANYGYTF	TGCGCCAGCAGCTACGACTCGAACAGGGCTAACTATGGCTACACCTTC
TRBJ2-2	TRBV15	NA	few	CATSETGELFF	TGTGCCACCAGCGAAACCGGGGAGCTGTTTTTT
TRBJ2-7	TRBV4-1	TRBD1	NA	CASSHLTGDNEQYF	TGCGCCAGCAGCCACCTGACAGGGGACAACGAGCAGTACTTC
TRBJ2-7	TRBV4-2	TRBD2	NA	CASSRLTSGRREQYF	TGTGCCAGCAGCCGCCTGACTAGCGGTCGAAGGGAGCAGTACTTC
TRBJ2-7	TRBV7-2	NA	NA	CASSLSQTGYYEQYF	TGTGCCAGCAGCTTAAGTCAGACAGGTTACTACGAGCAGTACTTC
TRBJ2-3	TRBV7-8	NA	NA	CASSFRGADTQYF	TGTGCCAGCAGTTTTAGAGGTGCAGATACGCAGTATTTT
TRBJ2-7	TRBV30	TRBD1	once	CAWSGPGQGSEQYF	TGTGCCTGGAGTGGGCCGGGACAGGGGAGCGAGCAGTACTTC
TRBJ2-7	TRBV11-2	TRBD2	few	CASGLAENPTAEQYF	TGTGCCAGCGGACTAGCGGAGAACCCCACCGCAGAGCAGTACTTC
TRBJ1-4	TRBV4-3	NA	NA	CASSPRGYEEKLFF	TGCGCCAGCAGCCCCCGGGGTTACGAGGAAAAACTGTTTTTT
TRBJ2-5	TRBV5-1	NA	NA	CASSLKRAQGREETQYF	TGCGCCAGCAGCTTAAAGCGGGCCCAGGGGCGGGAAGAGACCCAGTACTTC
TRBJ2-2	TRBV20-1	NA	NA	CSAWTAGELFF	TGCAGTGCTTGGACTGCCGGGGAGCTGTTTTTT
TRBJ2-1	TRBV7-2	NA	NA	CASSFGGGFGEQFF	TGTGCCAGCAGCTTTGGGGGAGGTTTTGGTGAGCAGTTCTTC
TRBJ2-1	TRBV5-4	NA	few	CASRSTGTDNEQFF	TGTGCCAGCAGATCTACCGGCACTGACAATGAGCAGTTCTTC
TRBJ2-1	TRBV18	NA	NA	CASSPLGPPSNEQFF	TGTGCCAGCTCACCCCTGGGGCCTCCCAGTAATGAGCAGTTCTTC
TRBJ2-7	TRBV29-1	TRBD1	NA	CSARDSSYEQYF	TGCAGCGCCCGGGACAGCTCCTACGAGCAGTACTTC
TRBJ2-7	TRBV27	TRBD2	NA	CASSFLRWGLANEQYF	TGTGCCAGCAGTTTTCTCCGATGGGGACTAGCGAACGAGCAGTACTTC
TRBJ2-7	TRBV6-1	TRBD2	few	CASSPRLAGVSEQYF	TGTGCCAGCAGTCCCCGGCTAGCGGGAGTTTCCGAGCAGTACTTC
TRBJ2-7	TRBV10-1	TRBD1	NA	CASSEYPGTGAYEQYF	TGCGCCAGCAGTGAATACCCCGGGACAGGGGCCTACGAGCAGTACTTC
TRBJ2-5	TRBV15	TRBD1	NA	CATYRQGSETQYF	TGTGCCACCTATAGACAGGGTTCAGAGACCCAGTACTTC
TRBJ1-1	TRBV4-1	NA	NA	CASSQGQDRMNTEAFF	TGCGCCAGCAGCCAAGGTCAGGACCGAATGAACACTGAAGCTTTCTTT
TRBJ2-5	TRBV5-6	NA	NA	CASSFSGAETQYF	TGTGCCAGCAGCTTTAGCGGAGCAGAGACCCAGTACTTC
TRBJ2-3	TRBV4-3	NA	NA	CASSQELGGGGRTDTQYF	TGCGCCAGCAGCCAAGAGTTAGGTGGGGGGGGGCGCACAGATACGCAGTATTTT
TRBJ2-1	TRBV5-1	TRBD2	few	CASSLAGGPGNEQFF	TGCGCCAGCAGCTTGGCGGGAGGGCCTGGGAATGAGCAGTTCTTC
TRBJ2-2	TRBV5-1	NA	NA	CASSLVGSETGELFF	TGCGCCAGCAGCTTGGTCGGGAGCGAGACCGGGGAGCTGTTTTTT
TRBJ2-3	TRBV27	NA	NA	CASKVAVLTDTQYF	TGTGCCAGCAAAGTAGCGGTACTCACAGATACGCAGTATTTT
TRBJ1-2	TRBV29-1	NA	few	CSVAGGFDYGYTF	TGCAGCGTCGCGGGGGGGTTTGACTATGGCTACACCTTC
TRBJ2-6	TRBV30	TRBD2	few	CAWSGGRAGANVLTF	TGTGCCTGGAGTGGAGGGAGGGCTGGGGCCAACGTCCTGACTTTC
TRBJ1-2	TRBV15	NA	few	CATSNPGPYGYTF	TGTGCCACCAGCAACCCTGGCCCCTATGGCTACACCTTC
TRBJ1-1	TRBV7-9	NA	few	CASSTFRATEAFF	TGTGCCAGCAGCACCTTCCGGGCAACTGAAGCTTTCTTT
TRBJ2-5	TRBV20-1	NA	few	CSASFETQYF	TGCAGTGCTAGTTTCGAGACCCAGTACTTC
TRBJ2-2	TRBV11-1	NA	few	CASSSSGQQNTGELFF	TGTGCCAGCAGCTCATCGGGACAACAGAACACCGGGGAGCTGTTTTTT
TRBJ2-3	TRBV5-5	NA	few	CASSLDPGRWSSTDTQYF	TGTGCCAGCAGCCTCGATCCCGGACGGTGGTCTAGCACAGATACGCAGTATTTT